Listed below are T cell receptor beta chains from one sample, sequenced in a study of blood T cell repertoires in COVID-19. Using immunoSEQ multiplex PCR, the repertoire was profiled, and TCRdb retains in-frame clones only, with some absent. The data contain 200,000 to 300,000 clones, 84% of them singletons. Input material: peripheral blood. The receptors shown here come from a man aged 40-50 years who had recovered from COVID-19. CDR3s include the opening cysteine and the closing phenylalanine or tryptophan. A D gene is named only where the DNA matches it firmly. The size field is filled for only some rows; it gives once, few, many or a size class.

length	size	D	J	V	DNA	CDR3
14	few	TRBD1	TRBJ1-5	TRBV19	TGTGCCAGTAGTATCGACAGGGAAGATCAGCCCCAGCATTTT	CASSIDREDQPQHF
14	-	-	TRBJ2-5	TRBV30	TGTGCCTGGAGACGGGGGGCCGGGTGGGAGACCCAGTACTTC	CAWRRGAGWETQYF
15	-	TRBD1	TRBJ2-7	TRBV7-9	TGTGCCAGCTCGCCCCCAGCGACAGGGGCCTACGAGCAGTACTTC	CASSPPATGAYEQYF
15	-	TRBD1	TRBJ2-2	TRBV9	TGTGCCAGCAGCGTCTCAGGGGGATGGGGCGGGGAGCTGTTTTTT	CASSVSGGWGGELFF
15	-	-	TRBJ2-7	TRBV6-2/TRBV6-3	TGTGCCAGCAGTAACACAGGGACCCGGAGAGGCGAGCAGTACTTC	CASSNTGTRRGEQYF
14	-	TRBD2	TRBJ2-3	TRBV3-1/TRBV3-2	TGTGCCAGCAGCCAAGGTGGGGGGGCAGATACGCAGTATTTT	CASSQGGGADTQYF
15	few	-	TRBJ1-5	TRBV19	TGTGCCAGTAGTATAGGCGGGGACGCAAATCAGCCCCAGCATTTT	CASSIGGDANQPQHF
14	-	-	TRBJ1-1	TRBV6-5	TGTGCCAGCATCTCGGACACGATGAACACTGAAGCTTTCTTT	CASISDTMNTEAFF
18	-	TRBD2	TRBJ2-5	TRBV4-3	TGCGCCAGCAGCCAAGAGCTGGGTACGGGAGGGGGTACGGAGACCCAGTACTTC	CASSQELGTGGGTETQYF
12	-	-	TRBJ2-1	TRBV5-5	TGTGCCAGCAGCTTGGGCCTAGGTGAGCAGTTCTTC	CASSLGLGEQFF
15	-	-	TRBJ1-4	TRBV19	TGTGCCAGTAGTACACCAGGAGGCATTCGTGAAAAACTGTTTTTT	CASSTPGGIREKLFF
11	few	-	TRBJ2-3	TRBV7-9	TGTGCCAGCCTCTCCACAGATACGCAGTATTTT	CASLSTDTQYF
13	-	-	TRBJ1-4	TRBV7-2	TGTGCCAGCAGCCAAAAGAGGGGGGAAAAACTGTTTTTT	CASSQKRGEKLFF
15	-	-	TRBJ2-5	TRBV5-4	TGTGCCAGCAGCTTGAAATCAGGGCACCAAGAGACCCAGTACTTC	CASSLKSGHQETQYF
14	-	TRBD2	TRBJ2-1	TRBV12-5	TGTGCTAGTGGGGGACTAGCGGGAAACAATGAGCAGTTCTTC	CASGGLAGNNEQFF
13	-	-	TRBJ2-3	TRBV4-3	TGCGCCAGCAGCCAAACTATCACAGATACGCAGTATTTT	CASSQTITDTQYF
15	few	TRBD1	TRBJ1-5	TRBV28	TGTGCCAGCAGTTTGCACAGGGGAAGCAATCAGCCCCAGCATTTT	CASSLHRGSNQPQHF
14	-	-	TRBJ2-5	TRBV4-3	TGCGCCAGCAGCCAACAGGGAGGCGGAGAGACCCAGTACTTC	CASSQQGGGETQYF
15	-	TRBD1	TRBJ1-4	TRBV6-6	TGTGCCAGCAGTTATCCGGGACAGGGGAGTGAAAAACTGTTTTTT	CASSYPGQGSEKLFF
14	once	-	TRBJ2-3	TRBV18	TGTGCCAGCTCACCCCGGGGGAAACCAGATACGCAGTATTTT	CASSPRGKPDTQYF
14	once	TRBD1	TRBJ1-5	TRBV15	TGTGCCACCGATCAGGGGGTTAACAATCAGCCCCAGCATTTT	CATDQGVNNQPQHF
12	-	-	TRBJ1-4	TRBV5-4	TGTGCCAGCAGCTTGGCGGGTGAAAAACTGTTTTTT	CASSLAGEKLFF
14	few	TRBD2	TRBJ2-7	TRBV20-1	TGCAGTGCTAGTAGGGCGGGGGAACCCTACGAGCAGTACTTC	CSASRAGEPYEQYF
13	-	-	TRBJ2-4	TRBV6-5	TGTGCCAGCAGCCCAACAGGGTACAACATTCAGTACTTC	CASSPTGYNIQYF
13	-	-	TRBJ1-5	TRBV29-1	TGCAGCGTTGGGCAGGGCCCCGGTCAGCCCCAGCATTTT	CSVGQGPGQPQHF
17	-	-	TRBJ2-1	TRBV7-5	TGTGTCAGAAGCTCCCGTAGCGAGGATACCTCCTACAATGAGCAGTTCTTC	CVRSSRSEDTSYNEQFF
14	-	-	TRBJ1-2	TRBV2	TGTGCCAGCAGTTTCGACAGGAGACTCTATGGCTACACCTTC	CASSFDRRLYGYTF
16	-	TRBD2	TRBJ2-1	TRBV7-9	TGTGCCAGCAGCCCCGGACTAGCGGGCTTGTACAATGAGCAGTTCTTC	CASSPGLAGLYNEQFF
15	-	-	TRBJ1-2	TRBV6-5	TGTGCCAGCAGTTACTCTGGGGGGGGAATCTATGGCTACACCTTC	CASSYSGGGIYGYTF
13	-	-	TRBJ2-1	TRBV3-1/TRBV3-2	TGTGCCAGCAGCCAAGGAACGGTGAATGAGCAGTTCTTC	CASSQGTVNEQFF
15	-	-	TRBJ1-5	TRBV15	TGTGCCACCAGCATTAGGACAGTAAGCAATCAGCCCCAGCATTTT	CATSIRTVSNQPQHF
14	-	TRBD1	TRBJ2-3	TRBV9	TGTGCCAGCAGCGTAAACAGGGGGACAGATACGCAGTATTTT	CASSVNRGTDTQYF
14	-	-	TRBJ1-4	TRBV30	TGTGCCTGGACAGATATCAATCTCAATGAAAAACTGTTTTTT	CAWTDINLNEKLFF
14	-	TRBD1	TRBJ1-6	TRBV19	TGTGCCAGTAGCGGGACAGGGTTTAAATCACCCCTCCACTTT	CASSGTGFKSPLHF
15	once	TRBD2	TRBJ2-3	TRBV19	TGTGCCAGTCAGAGGCTAGCGGGAGCCACAGATACGCAGTATTTT	CASQRLAGATDTQYF
15	-	-	TRBJ2-1	TRBV21-1	TGTGCCAGCAGCAAACCGGGACTAGGGAGACATGAGCAGTTCTTC	CASSKPGLGRHEQFF
14	few	-	TRBJ2-5	TRBV29-1	TGCAGCATTTCCGGGACTCAAAGCCAAGAGACCCAGTACTTC	CSISGTQSQETQYF